What follows describes a single TCR beta chain. Its antigen is unidentified. These data belong to a study of monozygotic twins with inflammatory bowel disease. Study observations and caveats: Added variability in patient repertoires may stem from differing immunosuppressive treatments. T cell subtypes were not distinguishable in this analysis.

Template switching introduced UMIs that contain a 6-nucleotide sample barcode. TCRdb reprocessed the 5' RACE reads and reports one entry per CDR3 protein, with no DNA. There are 400,000 to 500,000 distinct CDR3 sequences in the sample, with about 2.3% held by the top ten. Sequenced input: blood. This clonotype originated in a human donor with ulcerative colitis or Crohn's disease, or a healthy co-twin of an affected twin (not recorded which).

The CDR3 is CASSAEVQETGELFF. The chain joins TRBV5-1 to TRBJ2-2; TCRdb returns TRBD2, unconfirmable since there is no DNA. Germline CDR1 reads SGHRS; CDR2 reads YFSETQ. CDR3 length: 15 residues.